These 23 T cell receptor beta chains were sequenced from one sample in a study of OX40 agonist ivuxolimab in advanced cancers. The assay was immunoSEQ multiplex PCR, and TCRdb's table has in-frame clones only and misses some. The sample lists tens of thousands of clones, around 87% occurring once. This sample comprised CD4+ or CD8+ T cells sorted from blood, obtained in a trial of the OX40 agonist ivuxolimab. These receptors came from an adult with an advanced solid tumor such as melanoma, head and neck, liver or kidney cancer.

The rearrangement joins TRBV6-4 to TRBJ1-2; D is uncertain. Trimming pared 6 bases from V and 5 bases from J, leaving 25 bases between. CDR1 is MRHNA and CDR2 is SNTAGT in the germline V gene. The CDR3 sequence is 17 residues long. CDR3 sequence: CASSPYLNSNTEYGYTF. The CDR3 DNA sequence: TGTGCCAGCAGCCCCTATCTGAACAGTAATACGGAGTATGGCTACACCTTC.

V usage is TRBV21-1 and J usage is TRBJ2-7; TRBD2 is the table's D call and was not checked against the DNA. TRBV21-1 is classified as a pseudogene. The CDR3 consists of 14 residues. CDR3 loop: CASSKAAEDYEQYV. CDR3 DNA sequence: TGTGCCAGCAGCAAAGCGGCAGAAGACTACGAGCAGTACGTC.

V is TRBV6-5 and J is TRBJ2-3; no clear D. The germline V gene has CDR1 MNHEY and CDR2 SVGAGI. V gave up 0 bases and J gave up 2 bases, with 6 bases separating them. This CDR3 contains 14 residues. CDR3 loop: CASSYSTLTDTQYF. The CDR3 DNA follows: TGTGCCAGCAGTTACTCGACTCTCACAGATACGCAGTATTTT.

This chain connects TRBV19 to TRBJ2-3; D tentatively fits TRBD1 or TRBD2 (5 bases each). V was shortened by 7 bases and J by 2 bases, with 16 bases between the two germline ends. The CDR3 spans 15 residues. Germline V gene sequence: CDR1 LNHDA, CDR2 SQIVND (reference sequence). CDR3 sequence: CASNTRGGSTDTQYF. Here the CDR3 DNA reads TGTGCCAGTAACACCCGGGGCGGGTCCACAGATACGCAGTATTTT.

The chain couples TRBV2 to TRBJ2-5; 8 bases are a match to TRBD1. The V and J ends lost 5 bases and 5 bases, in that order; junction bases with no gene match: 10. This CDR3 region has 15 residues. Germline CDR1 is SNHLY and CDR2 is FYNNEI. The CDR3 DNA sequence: TGTGCCAGCAGTTTTACCGGGACAGGACAGGAGACCCAGTACTTC. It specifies CASSFTGTGQETQYF. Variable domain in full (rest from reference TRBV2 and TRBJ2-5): EPEVTQTPSHQVTQMGQEVILRCVPISNHLYFYWYRQILGQKVEFLVSFYNNEISEKSEIFDDQFSVERPDGSNFTLKIRSTKLEDSAMYFCASSFTGTGQETQYFGPGTRLLVL.

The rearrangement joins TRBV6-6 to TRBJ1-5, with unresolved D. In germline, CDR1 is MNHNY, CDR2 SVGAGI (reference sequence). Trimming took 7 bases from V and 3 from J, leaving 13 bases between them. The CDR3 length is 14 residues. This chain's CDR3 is CASTLDLNNQPQHF. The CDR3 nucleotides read TGTGCCAGCACCTTGGATTTAAACAATCAGCCCCAGCATTTT.

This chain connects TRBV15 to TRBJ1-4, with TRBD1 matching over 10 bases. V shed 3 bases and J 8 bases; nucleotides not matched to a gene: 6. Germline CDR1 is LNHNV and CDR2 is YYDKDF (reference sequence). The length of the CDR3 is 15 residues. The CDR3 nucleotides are TGTGCCACCAGCAGGGACAGGGGGTTGCAGGAAAAACTGTTTTTT. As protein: CATSRDRGLQEKLFF.

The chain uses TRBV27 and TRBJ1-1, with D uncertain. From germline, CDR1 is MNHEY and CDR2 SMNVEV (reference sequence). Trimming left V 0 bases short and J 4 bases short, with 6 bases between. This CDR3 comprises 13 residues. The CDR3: CASSLSGRTEAFF. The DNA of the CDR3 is TGTGCCAGCAGTTTATCGGGCCGCACTGAAGCTTTCTTT.

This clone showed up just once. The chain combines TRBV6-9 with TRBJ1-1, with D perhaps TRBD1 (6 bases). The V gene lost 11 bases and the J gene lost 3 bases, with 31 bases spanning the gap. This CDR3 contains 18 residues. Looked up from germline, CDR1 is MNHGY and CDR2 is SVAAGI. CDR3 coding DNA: TGTGCCCCCTCTCTGCCAGCAGTTAGGGGGGGGGCGGACACTGAAGCTTTCTTT. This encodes CAPSLPAVRGGADTEAFF.

CDR3 in DNA: TGTGCCAGCGCAGGACAACCGAACACTGAAGCTTTCTTT. Translation: CASAGQPNTEAFF. The J gene is TRBJ1-1, the V gene TRBV11-1, with D perhaps matching TRBD1 (5 bases). This CDR3 has 13 residues. Per the germline V gene, CDR1 is SGHAT and CDR2 is FQDESV (reference sequence). The V gene lost 8 bases and the J gene lost 1 base, with 11 bases spanning the gap. Full variable domain (rest looked up from reference TRBV11-1 and TRBJ1-1): EAEVAQSPRYKITEKSQAVAFWCDPISGHATLYWYRQILGQGPELLVQFQDESVVDDSQLPKDRFSAERLKGVDSTLKIQPAELGDSAMYLCASAGQPNTEAFFGQGTRLTVV.

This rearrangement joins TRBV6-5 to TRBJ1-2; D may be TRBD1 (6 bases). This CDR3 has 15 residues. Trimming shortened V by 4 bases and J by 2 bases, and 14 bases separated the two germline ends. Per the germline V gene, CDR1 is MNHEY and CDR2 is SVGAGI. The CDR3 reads CASSLHRDNNYGYTF. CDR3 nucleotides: TGTGCCAGCAGTTTGCACCGGGACAACAACTATGGCTACACCTTC.

CDR3 in DNA: TGTGCCAGCAGGGACAGCGTTTTATCCTATGGCTACACCTTC. Translated: CASRDSVLSYGYTF. The rearrangement uses TRBV6-5 and TRBJ1-2; a weak D match, TRBD1 (6 bases). V lost 6 bases and J 4 bases, leaving 15 bases between the germline ends. The CDR3 runs to 14 residues. Per germline, CDR1 MNHEY and CDR2 SVGAGI.

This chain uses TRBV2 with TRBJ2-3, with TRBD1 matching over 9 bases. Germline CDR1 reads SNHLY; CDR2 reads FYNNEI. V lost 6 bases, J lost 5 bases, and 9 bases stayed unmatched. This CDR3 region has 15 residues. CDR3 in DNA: TGTGCCAGCAGGACTGGACAGGGGCCTGGAGATACGCAGTATTTT. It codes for CASRTGQGPGDTQYF.

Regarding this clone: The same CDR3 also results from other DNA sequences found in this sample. CDR3 DNA: TGTGCCACCAGCAGAGATCGGGGAACGGAGACCCAGTACTTC. This translates into CATSRDRGTETQYF. The genes are TRBV15 and TRBJ2-5; a weak D match, TRBD2 (5 bases). Germline V gene sequence: CDR1 LNHNV, CDR2 YYDKDF (reference sequence). The ends were cut back, 0 bases at V and 5 bases at J, with 10 bases in the middle. The CDR3 covers 14 residues. The full variable domain, completed using reference TRBV15 and TRBJ2-5, is DAMVIQNPRYQVTQFGKPVTLSCSQTLNHNVMYWYQQKSSQAPKLLFHYYDKDFNNEADTPDNFQSRRPNTSFCFLDIRSPGLGDTAMYLCATSRDRGTETQYFGPGTRLLVL.

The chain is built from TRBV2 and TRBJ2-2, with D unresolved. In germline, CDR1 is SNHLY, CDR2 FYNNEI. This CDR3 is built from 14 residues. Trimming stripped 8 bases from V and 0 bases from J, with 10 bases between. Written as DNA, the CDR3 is TGTGCCAGCGTCCTGGCAGCGAACACCGGGGAGCTGTTTTTT. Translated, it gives CASVLAANTGELFF. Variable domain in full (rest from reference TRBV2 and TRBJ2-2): EPEVTQTPSHQVTQMGQEVILRCVPISNHLYFYWYRQILGQKVEFLVSFYNNEISEKSEIFDDQFSVERPDGSNFTLKIRSTKLEDSAMYFCASVLAANTGELFFGEGSRLTVL.

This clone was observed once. The CDR3 DNA reads as TGTGCCAGCAGCTTGGAGACAGGGGCTAGCACAGATACGCAGTATTTT. It is translated as CASSLETGASTDTQYF. V is TRBV5-4 and J is TRBJ2-3; TRBD1 matches at 8 bases. This CDR3 is 16 amino acids long. The V and J ends lost 0 bases and 0 bases, in that order; junction bases with no gene match: 3. Per the germline V gene, CDR1 is SGHNT and CDR2 is YYREEE (reference sequence).

CDR3 loop: CASSLDKDYGYTF. CDR3 in DNA: TGTGCCAGTAGTCTGGACAAGGACTATGGCTACACCTTC. The rearrangement uses TRBV19 and TRBJ1-2, with D possibly matching TRBD1 (5 bases). V was cut by 5 bases and J by 3 bases, with 10 bases left in between. CDR3 length: 13 amino acids. Germline values: CDR1 LNHDA, CDR2 SQIVND (reference sequence).

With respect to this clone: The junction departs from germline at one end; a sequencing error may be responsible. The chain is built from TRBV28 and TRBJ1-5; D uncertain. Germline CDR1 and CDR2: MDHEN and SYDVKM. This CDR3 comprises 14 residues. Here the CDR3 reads CASSLPMSSQPQHF. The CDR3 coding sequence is TGTGCCAGCAGTTTGCCGATGAGCAGTCAGCCCCAGCATTTT.

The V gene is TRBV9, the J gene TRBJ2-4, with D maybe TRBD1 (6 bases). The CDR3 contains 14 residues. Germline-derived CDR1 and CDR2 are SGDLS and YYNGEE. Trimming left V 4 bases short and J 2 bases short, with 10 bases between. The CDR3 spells CASSPGTTKNIQYF. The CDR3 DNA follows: TGTGCCAGCAGCCCCGGGACAACCAAAAACATTCAGTACTTC.

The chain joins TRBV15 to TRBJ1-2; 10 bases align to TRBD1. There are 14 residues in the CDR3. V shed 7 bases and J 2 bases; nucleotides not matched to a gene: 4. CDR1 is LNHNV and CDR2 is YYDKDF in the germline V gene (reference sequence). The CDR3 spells CATKPGQGNYGYTF. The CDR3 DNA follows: TGTGCCACCAAGCCGGGACAGGGGAACTATGGCTACACCTTC. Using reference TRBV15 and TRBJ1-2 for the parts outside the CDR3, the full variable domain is DAMVIQNPRYQVTQFGKPVTLSCSQTLNHNVMYWYQQKSSQAPKLLFHYYDKDFNNEADTPDNFQSRRPNTSFCFLDIRSPGLGDTAMYLCATKPGQGNYGYTFGSGTRLTVV.

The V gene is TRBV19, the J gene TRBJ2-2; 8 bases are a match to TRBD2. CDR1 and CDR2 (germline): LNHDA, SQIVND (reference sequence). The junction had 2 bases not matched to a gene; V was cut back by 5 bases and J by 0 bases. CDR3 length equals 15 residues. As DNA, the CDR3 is TGTGCCAGTAGTCTTAGCGGGACGAACACCGGGGAGCTGTTTTTT. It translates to CASSLSGTNTGELFF.

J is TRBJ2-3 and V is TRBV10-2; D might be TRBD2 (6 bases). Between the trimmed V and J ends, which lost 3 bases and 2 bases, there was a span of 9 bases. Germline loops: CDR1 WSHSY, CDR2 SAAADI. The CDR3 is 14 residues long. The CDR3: CASSDQRVTDTQYF. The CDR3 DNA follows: TGCGCCAGCAGTGACCAGCGGGTCACAGATACGCAGTATTTT.

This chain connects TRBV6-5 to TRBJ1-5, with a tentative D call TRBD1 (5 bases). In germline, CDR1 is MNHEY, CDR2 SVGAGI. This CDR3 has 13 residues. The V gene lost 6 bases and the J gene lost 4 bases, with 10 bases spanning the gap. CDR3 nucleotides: TGTGCCAGCAGCTTCCGGGGGAATCAGCCCCAGCATTTT. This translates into CASSFRGNQPQHF.